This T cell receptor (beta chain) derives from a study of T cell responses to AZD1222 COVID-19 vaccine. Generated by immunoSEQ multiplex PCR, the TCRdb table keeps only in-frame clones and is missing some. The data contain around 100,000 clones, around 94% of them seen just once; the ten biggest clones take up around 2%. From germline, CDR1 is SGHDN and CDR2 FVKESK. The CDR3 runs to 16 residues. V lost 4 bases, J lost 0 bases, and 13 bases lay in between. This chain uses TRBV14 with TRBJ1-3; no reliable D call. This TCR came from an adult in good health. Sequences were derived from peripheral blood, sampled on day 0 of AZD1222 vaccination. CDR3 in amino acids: CASSLRRGSSGNTIYF. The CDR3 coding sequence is TGTGCCAGCAGCCTTAGACGGGGAAGCTCTGGAAACACCATATATTTT.